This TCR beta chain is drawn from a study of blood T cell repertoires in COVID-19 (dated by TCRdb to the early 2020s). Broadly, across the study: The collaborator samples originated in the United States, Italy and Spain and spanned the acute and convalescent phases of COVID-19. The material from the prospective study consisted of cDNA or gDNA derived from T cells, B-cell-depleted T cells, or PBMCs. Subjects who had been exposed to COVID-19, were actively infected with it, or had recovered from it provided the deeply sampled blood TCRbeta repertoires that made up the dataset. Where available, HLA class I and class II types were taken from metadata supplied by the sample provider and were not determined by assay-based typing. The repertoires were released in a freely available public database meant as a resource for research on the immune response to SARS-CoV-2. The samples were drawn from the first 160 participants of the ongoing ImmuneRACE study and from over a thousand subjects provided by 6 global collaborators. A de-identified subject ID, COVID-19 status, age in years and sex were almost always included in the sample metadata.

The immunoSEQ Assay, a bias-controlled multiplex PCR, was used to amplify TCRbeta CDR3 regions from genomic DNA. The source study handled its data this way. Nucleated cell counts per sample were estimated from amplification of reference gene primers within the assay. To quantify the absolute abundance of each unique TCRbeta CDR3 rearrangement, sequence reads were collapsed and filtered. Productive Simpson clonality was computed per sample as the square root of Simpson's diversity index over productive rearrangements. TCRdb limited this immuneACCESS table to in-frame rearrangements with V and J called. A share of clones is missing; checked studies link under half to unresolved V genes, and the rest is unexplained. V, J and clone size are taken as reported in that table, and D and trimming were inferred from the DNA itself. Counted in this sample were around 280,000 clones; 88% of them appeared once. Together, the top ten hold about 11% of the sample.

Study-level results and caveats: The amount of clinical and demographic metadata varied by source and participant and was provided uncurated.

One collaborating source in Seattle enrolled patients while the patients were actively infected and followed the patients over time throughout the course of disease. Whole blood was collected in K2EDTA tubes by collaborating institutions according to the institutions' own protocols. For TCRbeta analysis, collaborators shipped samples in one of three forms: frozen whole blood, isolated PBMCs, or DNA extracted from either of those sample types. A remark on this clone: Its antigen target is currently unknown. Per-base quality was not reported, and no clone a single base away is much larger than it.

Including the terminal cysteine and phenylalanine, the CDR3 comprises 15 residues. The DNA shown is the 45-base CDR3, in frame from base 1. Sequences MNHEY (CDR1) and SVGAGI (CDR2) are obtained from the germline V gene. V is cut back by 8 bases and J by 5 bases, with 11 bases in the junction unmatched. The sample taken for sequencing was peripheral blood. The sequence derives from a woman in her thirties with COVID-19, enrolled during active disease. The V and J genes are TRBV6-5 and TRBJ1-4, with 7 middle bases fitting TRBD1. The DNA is TGTGCCAGCGGACTTCCGGGACAGCCAAATGAAAAACTGTTTTTT. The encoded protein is CASGLPGQPNEKLFF.